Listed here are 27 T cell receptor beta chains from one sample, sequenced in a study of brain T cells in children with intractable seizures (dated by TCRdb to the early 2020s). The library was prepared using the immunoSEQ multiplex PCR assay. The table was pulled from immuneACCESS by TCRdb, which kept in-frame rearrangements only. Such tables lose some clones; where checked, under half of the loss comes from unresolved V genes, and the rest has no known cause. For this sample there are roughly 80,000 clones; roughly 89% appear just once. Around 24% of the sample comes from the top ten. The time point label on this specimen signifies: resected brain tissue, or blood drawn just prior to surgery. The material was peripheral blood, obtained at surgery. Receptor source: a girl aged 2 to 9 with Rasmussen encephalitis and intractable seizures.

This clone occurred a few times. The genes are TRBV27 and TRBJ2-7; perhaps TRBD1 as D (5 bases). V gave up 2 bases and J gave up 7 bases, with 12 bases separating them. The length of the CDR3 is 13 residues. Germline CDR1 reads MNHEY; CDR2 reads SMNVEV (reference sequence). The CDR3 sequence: CASSLMITGEQYF. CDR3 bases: TGTGCCAGCAGTTTAATGATAACAGGAGAGCAGTACTTC.

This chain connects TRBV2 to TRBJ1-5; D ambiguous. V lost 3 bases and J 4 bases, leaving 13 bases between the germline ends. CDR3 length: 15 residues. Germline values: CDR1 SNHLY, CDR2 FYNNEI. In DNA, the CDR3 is TGTGCCAGCAGTGATAGGCAACCCGCAAATCAGCCCCAGCATTTT. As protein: CASSDRQPANQPQHF.

The CDR3 nucleotides read TGCGCCAGCAGCCATCGGACGGACACAGCGTACAATGAGCAGTTCTTC. Its protein is CASSHRTDTAYNEQFF. The J gene is TRBJ2-1, the V gene TRBV4-1, with TRBD1 as a possible D gene (5 bases). The CDR3 spans 16 residues. CDR1 MGHRA and CDR2 YSYEKL come from the germline V gene. V was clipped by 3 bases and J by 4 bases, with 16 bases between them.

CDR3 coding DNA: TGTGCCAGCAGCTTACGACGGATCGATTCACCCCTCCACTTT. This gives the protein CASSLRRIDSPLHF. V is TRBV11-3 and J is TRBJ1-6; D gene ambiguous. V lost 2 bases and J 8 bases, leaving 10 bases between the germline ends. The CDR3 runs to 14 residues. Germline-derived CDR1 and CDR2 are SGHNT and YENEEA.

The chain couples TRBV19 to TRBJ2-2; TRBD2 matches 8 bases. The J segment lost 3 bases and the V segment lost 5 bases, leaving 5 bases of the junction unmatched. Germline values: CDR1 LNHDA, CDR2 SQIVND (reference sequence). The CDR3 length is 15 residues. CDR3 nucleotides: TGTGCCAGTAGTTTTACTAGCGGTTACACCGGGGAGCTGTTTTTT. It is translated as CASSFTSGYTGELFF.

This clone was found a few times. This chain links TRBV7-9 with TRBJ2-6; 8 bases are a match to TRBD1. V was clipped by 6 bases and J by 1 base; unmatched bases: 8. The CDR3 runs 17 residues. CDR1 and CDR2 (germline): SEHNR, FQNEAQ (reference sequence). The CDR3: CASRKGTGSSGANVLTF. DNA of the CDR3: TGTGCCAGCAGAAAAGGGACAGGTAGTTCTGGGGCCAACGTCCTGACTTTC. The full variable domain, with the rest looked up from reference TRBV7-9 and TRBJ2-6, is DTGVSQNPRHKITKRGQNVTFRCDPISEHNRLYWYRQTLGQGPEFLTYFQNEAQLEKSRLLSDRFSAERPKGSFSTLEIQRTEQGDSAMYLCASRKGTGSSGANVLTFGAGSRLTVL.

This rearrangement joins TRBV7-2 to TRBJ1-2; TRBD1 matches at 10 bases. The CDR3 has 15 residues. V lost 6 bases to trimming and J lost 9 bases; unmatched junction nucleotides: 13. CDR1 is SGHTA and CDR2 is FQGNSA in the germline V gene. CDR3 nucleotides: TGTGCCAGCAGGTTCCTAGCCGGGACAGGGGTTCGCTACACCTTC. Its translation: CASRFLAGTGVRYTF.

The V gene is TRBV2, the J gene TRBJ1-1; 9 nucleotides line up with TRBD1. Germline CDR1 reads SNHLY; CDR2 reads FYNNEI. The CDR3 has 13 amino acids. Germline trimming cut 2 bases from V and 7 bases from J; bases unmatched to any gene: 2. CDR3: CASSEWTGVEAFF. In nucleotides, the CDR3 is TGTGCCAGCAGTGAATGGACAGGGGTTGAAGCTTTCTTT. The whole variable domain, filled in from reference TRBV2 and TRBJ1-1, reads EPEVTQTPSHQVTQMGQEVILRCVPISNHLYFYWYRQILGQKVEFLVSFYNNEISEKSEIFDDQFSVERPDGSNFTLKIRSTKLEDSAMYFCASSEWTGVEAFFGQGTRLTVV.

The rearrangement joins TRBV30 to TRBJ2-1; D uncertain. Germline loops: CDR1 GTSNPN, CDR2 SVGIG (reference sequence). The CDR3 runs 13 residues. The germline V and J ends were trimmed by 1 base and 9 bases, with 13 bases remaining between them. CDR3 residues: CAWSENSSSEQFF. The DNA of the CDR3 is TGTGCCTGGAGTGAGAACTCTAGTAGTGAGCAGTTCTTC.

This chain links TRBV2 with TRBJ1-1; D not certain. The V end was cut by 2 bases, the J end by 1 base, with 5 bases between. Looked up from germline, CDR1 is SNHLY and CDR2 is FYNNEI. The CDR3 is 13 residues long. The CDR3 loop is CASSENTNTEAFF. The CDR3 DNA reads TGTGCCAGCAGTGAAAACACGAACACTGAAGCTTTCTTT.

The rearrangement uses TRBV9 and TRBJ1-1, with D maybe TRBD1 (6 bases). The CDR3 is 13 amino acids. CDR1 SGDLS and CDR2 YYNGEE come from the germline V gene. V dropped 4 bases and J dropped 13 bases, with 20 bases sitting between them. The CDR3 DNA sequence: TGTGCCAGCAGCTCCGGGGGGCAACCCCCGCTTTTCTTT. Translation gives CASSSGGQPPLFF.

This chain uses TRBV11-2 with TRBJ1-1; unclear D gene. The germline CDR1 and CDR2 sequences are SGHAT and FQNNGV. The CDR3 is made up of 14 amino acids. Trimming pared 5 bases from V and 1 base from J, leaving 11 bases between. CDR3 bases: TGTGCCAGCAGCACTCTAACACCGAACACTGAAGCTTTCTTT. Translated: CASSTLTPNTEAFF.

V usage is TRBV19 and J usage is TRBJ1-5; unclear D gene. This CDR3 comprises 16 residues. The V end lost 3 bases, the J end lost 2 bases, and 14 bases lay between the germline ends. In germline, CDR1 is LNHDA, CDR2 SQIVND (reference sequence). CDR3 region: CASSIVGSSGNQPQHF. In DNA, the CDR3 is TGTGCCAGTAGTATCGTCGGCTCGTCGGGCAATCAGCCCCAGCATTTT.

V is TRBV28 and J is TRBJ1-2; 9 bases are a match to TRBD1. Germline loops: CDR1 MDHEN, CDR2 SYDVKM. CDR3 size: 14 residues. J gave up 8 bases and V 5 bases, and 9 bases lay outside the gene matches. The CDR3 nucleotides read TGTGCCAGCAGTCACCGGGGACAGGGTCGCGGCTACACCTTC. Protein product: CASSHRGQGRGYTF.

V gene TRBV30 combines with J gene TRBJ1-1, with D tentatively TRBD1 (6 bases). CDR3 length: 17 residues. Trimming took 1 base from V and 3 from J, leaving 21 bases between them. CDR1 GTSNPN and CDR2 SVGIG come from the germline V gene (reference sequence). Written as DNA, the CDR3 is TGTGCCTGGAGTGGGGGTGAAGGGGGAAGGTCGGACACTGAAGCTTTCTTT. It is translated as CAWSGGEGGRSDTEAFF.

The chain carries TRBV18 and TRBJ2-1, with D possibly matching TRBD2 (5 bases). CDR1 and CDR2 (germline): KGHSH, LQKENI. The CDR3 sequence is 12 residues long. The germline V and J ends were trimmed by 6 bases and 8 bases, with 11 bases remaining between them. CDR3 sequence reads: CASSLTGYEQFF. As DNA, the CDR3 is TGTGCCAGCTCGTTGACGGGGTATGAGCAGTTCTTC.

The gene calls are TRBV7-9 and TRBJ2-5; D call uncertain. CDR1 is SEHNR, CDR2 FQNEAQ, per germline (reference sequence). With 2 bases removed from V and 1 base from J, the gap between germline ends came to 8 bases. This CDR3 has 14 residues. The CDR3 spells CASSLRIGQETQYF. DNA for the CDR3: TGTGCCAGCAGCTTACGTATAGGCCAAGAGACCCAGTACTTC.

CDR3 DNA: TGTGCCAGCAGCTTAGGGAAAAAGGGTGAGCAGTACTTC. This gives the protein CASSLGKKGEQYF. This chain connects TRBV7-6 to TRBJ2-7; D gene unclear. The CDR3 is 13 residues long. Germline V gene sequence: CDR1 SGHVS, CDR2 FNYEAQ. The V end lost 1 base, the J end lost 7 bases, and 11 bases lay between the germline ends.

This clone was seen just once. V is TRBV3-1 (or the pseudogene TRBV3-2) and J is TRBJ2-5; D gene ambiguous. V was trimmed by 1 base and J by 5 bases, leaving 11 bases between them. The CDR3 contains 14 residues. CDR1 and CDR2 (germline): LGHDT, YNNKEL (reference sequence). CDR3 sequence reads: CASSQVSETETQYF. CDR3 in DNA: TGTGCCAGCAGCCAAGTGTCAGAGACTGAGACCCAGTACTTC.

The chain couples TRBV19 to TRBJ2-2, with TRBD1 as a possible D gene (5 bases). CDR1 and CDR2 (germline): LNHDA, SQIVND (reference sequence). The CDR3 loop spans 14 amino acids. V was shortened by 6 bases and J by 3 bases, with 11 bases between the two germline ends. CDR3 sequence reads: CASRSQGYTGELFF. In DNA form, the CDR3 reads TGTGCCAGTAGATCGCAGGGATACACCGGGGAGCTGTTTTTT. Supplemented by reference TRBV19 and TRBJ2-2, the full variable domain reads DGGITQSPKYLFRKEGQNVTLSCEQNLNHDAMYWYRQDPGQGLRLIYYSQIVNDFQKGDIAEGYSVSREKKESFPLTVTSAQKNPTAFYLCASRSQGYTGELFFGEGSRLTVL.

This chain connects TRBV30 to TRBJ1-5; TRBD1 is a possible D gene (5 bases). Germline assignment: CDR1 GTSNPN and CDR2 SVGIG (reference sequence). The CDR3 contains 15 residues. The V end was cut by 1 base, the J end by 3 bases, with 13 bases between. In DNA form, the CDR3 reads TGTGCCTGGAGTGGGGGCCCAGGGACCAATCAGCCCCAGCATTTT. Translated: CAWSGGPGTNQPQHF.

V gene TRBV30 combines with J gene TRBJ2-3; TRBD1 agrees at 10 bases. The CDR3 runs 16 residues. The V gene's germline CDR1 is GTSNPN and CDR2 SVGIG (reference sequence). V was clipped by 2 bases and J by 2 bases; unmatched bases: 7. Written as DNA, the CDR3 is TGTGCCTGGAGTACCCCGGACAGGGGGGTCACAGATACGCAGTATTTT. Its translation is CAWSTPDRGVTDTQYF.

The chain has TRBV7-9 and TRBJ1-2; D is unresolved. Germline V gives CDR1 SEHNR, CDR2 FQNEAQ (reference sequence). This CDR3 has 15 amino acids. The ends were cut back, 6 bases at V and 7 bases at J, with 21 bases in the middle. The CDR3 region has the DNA TGTGCCAGCAGTCCCGTAGACGGGCGCGATAGTGGCTACACCTTC. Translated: CASSPVDGRDSGYTF.

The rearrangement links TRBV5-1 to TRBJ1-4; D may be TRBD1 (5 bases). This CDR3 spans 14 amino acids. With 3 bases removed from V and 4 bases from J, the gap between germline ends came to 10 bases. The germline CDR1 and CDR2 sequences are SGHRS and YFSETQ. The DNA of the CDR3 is TGCGCCAGCAGCTATGACAGCAATAATGAAAAACTGTTTTTT. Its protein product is CASSYDSNNEKLFF.

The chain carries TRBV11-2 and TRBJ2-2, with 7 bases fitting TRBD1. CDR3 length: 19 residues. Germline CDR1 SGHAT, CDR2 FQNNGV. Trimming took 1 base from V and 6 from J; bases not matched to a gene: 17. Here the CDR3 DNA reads TGTGCCAGCAGCTTAGGCAGGCGGACTGACAGGGAGATTGCCGGGGAGCTGTTTTTT. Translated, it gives CASSLGRRTDREIAGELFF.

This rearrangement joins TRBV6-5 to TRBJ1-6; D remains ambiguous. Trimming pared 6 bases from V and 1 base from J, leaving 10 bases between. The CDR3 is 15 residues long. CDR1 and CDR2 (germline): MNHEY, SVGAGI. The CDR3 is CASRRDGSYNSPLHF. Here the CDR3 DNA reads TGTGCCAGCAGGAGGGATGGGTCCTATAATTCACCCCTCCACTTT.

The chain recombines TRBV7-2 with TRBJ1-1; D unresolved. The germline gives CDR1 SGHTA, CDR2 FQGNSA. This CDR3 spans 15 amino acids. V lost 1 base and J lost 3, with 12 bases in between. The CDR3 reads CASSLVARLDTEAFF. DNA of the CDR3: TGTGCCAGCAGCTTAGTGGCTCGGTTGGACACTGAAGCTTTCTTT.